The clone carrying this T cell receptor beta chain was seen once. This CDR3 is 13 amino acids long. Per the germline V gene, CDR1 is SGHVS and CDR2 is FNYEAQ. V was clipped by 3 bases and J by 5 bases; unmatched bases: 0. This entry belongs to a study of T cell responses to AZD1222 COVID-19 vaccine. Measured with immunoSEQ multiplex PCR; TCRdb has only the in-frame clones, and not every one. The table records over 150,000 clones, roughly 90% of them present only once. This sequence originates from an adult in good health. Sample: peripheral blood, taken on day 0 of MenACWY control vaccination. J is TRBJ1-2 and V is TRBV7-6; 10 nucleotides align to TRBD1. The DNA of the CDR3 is TGTGCCAGCAGCTTGGACAGGGGGTATGGCTACACCTTC. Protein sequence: CASSLDRGYGYTF.